This is a list of T cell receptor beta chains from one sample in a study of blood T cell repertoires in COVID-19. This table comes from immunoSEQ multiplex PCR, and its TCRdb copy is limited to in-frame clones, with some not included. The sample consists of under 95,000 clones, 70% to 90% of them appearing once. The sequencing sample was made of peripheral blood. The receptor source for this set is an elderly woman with acute or convalescent COVID-19. Each CDR3 is given with its conserved first and last residue. The D gene is left open where the match is weak. The listing skips clone size in some rows; elsewhere it reads once, few, many or a size class.

TRBJ2-2 TRBD1 TRBV18 . CASSPLHGQVTGELFF TGTGCCAGCTCACCCCTGCACGGACAGGTCACCGGGGAGCTGTTTTTT
TRBJ1-2 . TRBV19 . CATTRGQPSYTYGYTF TGTGCCACCACTAGGGGACAACCCTCTTACACCTATGGCTACACCTTC
TRBJ1-1 TRBD1 TRBV7-3 . CASSSYDRGVFTEAFF TGTGCCAGCAGCTCGTACGACAGGGGCGTTTTCACTGAAGCTTTCTTT
TRBJ1-2 TRBD1 TRBV19 . CASSIGGQTNYGYTF TGTGCCAGTAGTATAGGGGGACAGACTAACTATGGCTACACCTTC
TRBJ1-2 . TRBV10-3 . CAISESTASGVYGYTF TGTGCCATCAGTGAGTCGACAGCGTCTGGGGTCTATGGCTACACCTTC
TRBJ1-1 . TRBV5-4 . CASSQGPGETNTEAFF TGTGCCAGCAGCCAGGGGCCCGGGGAAACGAACACTGAAGCTTTCTTT
TRBJ1-2 . TRBV7-2 . CASSLGRGLDYGYTF TGTGCCAGCAGCTTAGGCAGGGGCCTGGACTATGGCTACACCTTC
TRBJ1-3 TRBD1 TRBV7-9 . CASSRQGLSGNTIYF TGTGCCAGCAGCCGACAGGGTTTATCTGGAAACACCATATATTTT
TRBJ1-3 . TRBV6-5 . CASSPRSPGNTIYF TGTGCCAGCTCTCCTAGGAGCCCTGGAAACACCATATATTTT
TRBJ2-5 TRBD2 TRBV5-4 . CASSSALYRAGGAQETQYF TGTGCCAGCAGCTCCGCGCTGTATAGAGCGGGGGGCGCCCAAGAGACCCAGTACTTC
TRBJ2-4 . TRBV2 . CASSPPGGSKNIQYF TGTGCCAGCAGCCCCCCGGGGGGCTCCAAAAACATTCAGTACTTT
TRBJ2-2 . TRBV28 . CASSLRQTGELFF TGTGCCAGCAGTTTGAGGCAGACCGGGGAGCTGTTTTTT
TRBJ2-7 TRBD1 TRBV28 . CASSWTGGVYEQYF TGTGCCAGCAGTTGGACAGGGGGCGTCTACGAGCAGTACTTC
TRBJ1-6 TRBD1 TRBV5-4 . CASSLEGQQGTPLHF TGTGCCAGCAGCTTGGAGGGACAACAGGGGACCCCCCTCCACTTT
TRBJ2-3 . TRBV2 . CASSARRGSTDTQYF TGTGCCAGCAGTGCAAGACGGGGGAGCACAGATACGCAGTATTTT
TRBJ1-3 . TRBV7-3 . CASSPPTRSGNTIYF TGTGCCAGCAGCCCCCCTACGAGATCTGGAAACACCATATATTTT
TRBJ2-2 . TRBV4-1 . CASSVAVLNTGELFF TGCGCCAGCAGCGTAGCGGTCCTGAACACCGGGGAGCTGTTTTTT
TRBJ2-1 . TRBV7-9 . CASSSQGLYNEQFF TGTGCCAGCAGCTCGCAGGGGCTCTACAATGAGCAGTTCTTC
TRBJ2-7 TRBD1 TRBV2 . CASGPTGVPTRVYF TGTGCCAGCGGACCGACAGGGGTCCCTACGAGAGTTTACTTC
TRBJ2-5 . TRBV10-2 . CASSIQGQETQYF TGCGCCAGCAGTATACAGGGCCAAGAGACCCAGTACTTC
TRBJ1-4 . TRBV7-3 . CARSPEKLFF TGTGCCAGGTCTCCGGAGAAACTGTTTTTT
TRBJ1-1 . TRBV11-3 . CASTRGQSNTEAFF TGTGCCAGCACCCGCGGGCAGAGTAACACTGAAGCTTTCTTT
TRBJ2-3 . TRBV6-2/TRBV6-3 . CASSASGLGTDTQYF TGTGCCAGCAGCGCAAGTGGCTTGGGCACAGATACGCAGTATTTT
TRBJ1-1 TRBD1 TRBV25-1 . CASSDPGQGGTEAFF TGTGCCAGCAGTGACCCCGGACAGGGAGGAACTGAAGCTTTCTTT
TRBJ1-1 . TRBV5-6 . CASSLNVGRVNTEAFF TGTGCCAGCAGCTTGAACGTTGGCAGGGTGAACACTGAAGCTTTCTTT
TRBJ1-1 TRBD1 TRBV7-2 . CASSRTGGLMNTEAFF TGTGCCAGCAGCCGGACAGGGGGGCTCATGAACACTGAAGCTTTCTTT
TRBJ2-7 TRBD2 TRBV28 few CASSFGGLAGPDEQYF TGTGCCAGCAGTTTTGGAGGACTAGCGGGCCCCGACGAGCAGTACTTC
TRBJ1-4 . TRBV25-1 . CASTQGRTAHEKLFF TGTGCCAGCACCCAAGGAAGGACAGCCCATGAAAAACTGTTTTTT
TRBJ1-1 . TRBV5-1 . CASSLRRGTEAFF TGCGCCAGCAGCTTACGAAGGGGCACTGAAGCTTTCTTT
TRBJ1-2 . TRBV15 . CATSRGTAYGYTF TGTGCCACCAGCAGAGGGACAGCCTATGGCTACACCTTC
TRBJ1-4 TRBD1 TRBV4-1 . CASSQTPGQSNEKLFF TGCGCCAGCAGCCAGACTCCGGGACAGTCGAATGAAAAACTGTTTTTT
TRBJ1-2 . TRBV2 few CASTLRGNYGYTF TGTGCCAGCACGCTCAGGGGAAACTATGGCTACACCTTC
TRBJ1-1 . TRBV5-1 . CASSLLGGVRRTEAFF TGCGCCAGCAGCCTACTGGGCGGGGTTAGGAGGACTGAAGCTTTCTTT
TRBJ1-6 . TRBV19 . CASSIYGDRHNSPLHF TGTGCCAGTAGTATCTACGGAGATAGACATAATTCACCCCTCCACTTT
TRBJ2-7 TRBD1 TRBV5-1 . CASSLGTGPTWYEQYF TGCGCCAGCAGCTTGGGGACAGGGCCCACTTGGTACGAGCAGTACTTC
TRBJ1-1 . TRBV6-5 . CASRPGGGWNTEAFF TGTGCCAGCAGGCCGGGGGGCGGGTGGAACACTGAAGCTTTCTTT
TRBJ1-2 TRBD1 TRBV5-1 . CASSLQGARGGYTF TGCGCCAGCAGCTTACAGGGGGCGCGGGGAGGCTACACCTTC
TRBJ2-1 . TRBV7-8 . CASSPSSFEEQFF TGTGCCAGCAGCCCATCGTCCTTCGAGGAGCAGTTCTTC
TRBJ2-7 . TRBV21-1 . CASSAREGGFWEQYF TGTGCCAGCAGCGCTAGGGAAGGGGGATTTTGGGAGCAGTACTTC
TRBJ1-4 TRBD1 TRBV18 . CASQGGYNEKLFF TGTGCCAGCCAAGGGGGCTATAATGAAAAACTGTTTTTT
TRBJ2-7 . TRBV11-2 once CASSPAWRGGYEQYF TGTGCCAGCAGCCCGGCGTGGAGGGGGGGCTACGAGCAGTACTTC